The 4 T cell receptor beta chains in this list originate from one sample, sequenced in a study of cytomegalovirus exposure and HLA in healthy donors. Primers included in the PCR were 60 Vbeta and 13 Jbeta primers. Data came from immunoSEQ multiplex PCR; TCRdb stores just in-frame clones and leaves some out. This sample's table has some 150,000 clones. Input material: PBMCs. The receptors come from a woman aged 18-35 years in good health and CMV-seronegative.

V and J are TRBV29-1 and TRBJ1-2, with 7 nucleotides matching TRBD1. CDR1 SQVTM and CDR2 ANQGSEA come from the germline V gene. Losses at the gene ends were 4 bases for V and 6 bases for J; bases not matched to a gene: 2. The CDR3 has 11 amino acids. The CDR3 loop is CSVVQGNGYTF. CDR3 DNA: TGCAGCGTTGTACAGGGGAATGGCTACACCTTC.

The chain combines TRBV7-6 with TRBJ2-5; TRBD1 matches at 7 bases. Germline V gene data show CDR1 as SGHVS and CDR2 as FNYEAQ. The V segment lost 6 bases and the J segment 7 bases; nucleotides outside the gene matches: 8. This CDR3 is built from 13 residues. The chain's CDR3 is CASSPGTERTQYF. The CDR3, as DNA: TGTGCCAGCAGTCCCGGGACAGAGAGGACCCAGTACTTC.

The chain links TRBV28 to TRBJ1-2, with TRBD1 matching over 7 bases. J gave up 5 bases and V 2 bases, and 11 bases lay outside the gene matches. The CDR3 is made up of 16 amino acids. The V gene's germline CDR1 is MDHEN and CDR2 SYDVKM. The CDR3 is CASSLPGDREWYGYTF. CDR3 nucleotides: TGTGCCAGCAGTTTACCAGGGGACAGAGAATGGTATGGCTACACCTTC.

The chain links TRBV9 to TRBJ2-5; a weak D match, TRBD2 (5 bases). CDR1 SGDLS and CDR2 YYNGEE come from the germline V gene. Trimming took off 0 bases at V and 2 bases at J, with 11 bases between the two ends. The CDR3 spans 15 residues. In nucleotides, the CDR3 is TGTGCCAGCAGCGTAGGATCGGGGTCACAAGAGACCCAGTACTTC. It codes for CASSVGSGSQETQYF.